Shown below are 25 T cell receptor beta chains from a single sample sequenced in a study of blood T cell repertoires in COVID-19 (dated by TCRdb to the early 2020s). Library generation was performed with the immunoSEQ multiplex PCR assay. This immuneACCESS table, as held by TCRdb, lists in-frame sequences with V and J called but not all clones. Of the missing ones, under half trace to an unresolved V gene in checked studies; the others have no known cause. The sample records 130,000 or so clones, roughly four fifths of which are singletons. In total, the top ten clones hold roughly 1.5% of the sample. The sequencing sample was made of peripheral blood. Receptors originate from a human donor in a cohort sampled during active COVID-19.

The gene calls are TRBV29-1 and TRBJ1-1; TRBD1 might be the D (5 bases). CDR3 size: 14 residues. The germline CDR1 and CDR2 sequences are SQVTM and ANQGSEA. Trimming shortened V by 4 bases and J by 4 bases, and 16 bases separated the two germline ends. The chain's CDR3 is CSVGSGGPLTEAFF. DNA for the CDR3: TGCAGCGTTGGATCCGGGGGACCTCTCACTGAAGCTTTCTTT.

This chain uses TRBV9 with TRBJ2-7; TRBD2 matches 7 bases. This CDR3 comprises 15 residues. Trimming at V came to 4 bases and at J to 3 bases, leaving 10 bases not matched to a gene. The V gene's germline CDR1 is SGDLS and CDR2 YYNGEE. In nucleotides, the CDR3 is TGTGCCAGCAGCCTCCGCGGGACTACATACTACGAGCAGTACTTC. Encoded protein: CASSLRGTTYYEQYF.

The chain has TRBV6-5 and TRBJ2-3; TRBD1 matches 9 bases. In germline, CDR1 is MNHEY, CDR2 SVGAGI. The CDR3 is 14 residues long. V trimming: 6 bases; J trimming: 6 bases; junction bases outside the gene matches: 7. The CDR3 region is CASRNRGLRDTQYF. The CDR3 DNA sequence: TGTGCCAGCAGGAACAGGGGGCTAAGGGATACGCAGTATTTT.

J is TRBJ2-1 and V is TRBV28; 10 bases are shared with TRBD1. V gave up 7 bases and J gave up 9 bases; unmatched junction bases: 12. Germline values: CDR1 MDHEN, CDR2 SYDVKM. The length of the CDR3 is 15 residues. As DNA, the CDR3 is TGTGCCAGCACCTCGGGGACAGGGGCCAAGGGTGAGCAGTTCTTC. Its translation is CASTSGTGAKGEQFF.

This chain links TRBV5-1 with TRBJ1-4; a weak D match, TRBD1 (5 bases). The V gene lost 0 bases and the J gene lost 4 bases, with 7 bases spanning the gap. Per the germline V gene, CDR1 is SGHRS and CDR2 is YFSETQ. The CDR3 runs to 14 residues. The CDR3 loop is CASSLGDSNEKLFF. The CDR3 DNA is TGCGCCAGCAGCTTGGGCGACAGTAATGAAAAACTGTTTTTT.

The chain uses TRBV29-1 and TRBJ2-7; tentatively, D is TRBD2 (7 bases). Trimming cost V 4 bases and J 4 bases, with 17 bases left between them. The germline V gene has CDR1 SQVTM and CDR2 ANQGSEA. The CDR3 covers 14 residues. The CDR3 region is CSVGGGGARYEQYF. The DNA for the CDR3 is TGCAGCGTTGGAGGTGGGGGGGCCAGGTACGAGCAGTACTTC.

The gene calls are TRBV3-1 (or the pseudogene TRBV3-2) and TRBJ2-7; 8 bases align to TRBD1. CDR3 size: 17 residues. V was clipped by 2 bases and J by 6 bases; unmatched bases: 15. Germline V lookup: CDR1 LGHDT, CDR2 YNNKEL (reference sequence). CDR3 sequence (DNA): TGTGCCAGCAGCCAAAACCCAGGGGGCATATCACCAGGCGAGCAGTACTTC. As protein: CASSQNPGGISPGEQYF.

The chain employs TRBV19 and TRBJ2-5; 8 bases match TRBD1. V shed 5 bases, J shed 2 bases, and the junction held 10 bases outside the gene matches. The CDR3 is 16 amino acids. The germline V gene encodes CDR1 LNHDA and CDR2 SQIVND (reference sequence). Here the CDR3 reads CASSPPGTGFQETQYF. DNA for the CDR3: TGTGCCAGTAGTCCTCCAGGGACAGGTTTTCAAGAGACCCAGTACTTC.

The gene calls are TRBV5-1 and TRBJ1-2; D is unclear. Between the trimmed V and J ends, which lost 3 bases and 4 bases, there was a span of 16 bases. Germline V gene lookup returns CDR1 SGHRS and CDR2 YFSETQ. The CDR3 has 15 amino acids. The CDR3 DNA reads TGCGCCAGCAGCTCGACGGATGAGGTTATCTATGGCTACACCTTC. Encoded protein: CASSSTDEVIYGYTF.

This chain links TRBV6-5 with TRBJ2-3, with D tentatively TRBD2 (5 bases). Germline assignment: CDR1 MNHEY and CDR2 SVGAGI. The CDR3 length is 15 residues. The V and J ends lost 6 bases and 0 bases respectively, with 13 bases between them. The CDR3 nucleotides read TGTGCCAGCAGCCGCAGCGGATCTAGCACAGATACGCAGTATTTT. Encoded protein: CASSRSGSSTDTQYF.

This chain joins TRBV5-5 and TRBJ1-5; 7 bases fit TRBD1. The CDR3 totals 14 residues. Germline values: CDR1 SGHKS, CDR2 YYEKEE (reference sequence). With 1 base clipped from V and 4 bases from J, the junction kept 2 bases outside the gene matches. CDR3 residues: CASSLSGGNQPQHF. The CDR3, as DNA: TGTGCCAGCAGCTTGTCAGGGGGAAATCAGCCCCAGCATTTT. Variable domain in full (rest from reference TRBV5-5 and TRBJ1-5): DAGVTQSPTHLIKTRGQQVTLRCSPISGHKSVSWYQQVLGQGPQFIFQYYEKEERGRGNFPDRFSARQFPNYSSELNVNALLLGDSALYLCASSLSGGNQPQHFGDGTRLSIL.

The chain is built from TRBV5-4 and TRBJ2-7; 11 bases map to TRBD2. The CDR3 totals 14 residues. Germline CDR1 SGHNT, CDR2 YYREEE (reference sequence). Unmatched junction bases numbered 6, after V lost 4 bases and J lost 6 bases. The CDR3 sequence is CASSPLAGAREQYF. The CDR3 bases are TGTGCCAGCAGCCCACTAGCGGGAGCTCGCGAGCAGTACTTC.

This clone has only one observation. At one end, the junction sequence differs from germline, possibly due to a read error. The V gene is TRBV7-3, the J gene TRBJ2-3, with a weak D call TRBD2 (7 bases). This CDR3 spans 15 amino acids. Germline V lookup: CDR1 SGHTA, CDR2 FQGTGA. CDR3 sequence (DNA): TGTGCCAGCAGCTTCGGGGGGCGCTCCGGGACTACTTTAACTTTT. Translated, it gives CASSFGGRSGTTLTF.

The chain joins TRBV19 to TRBJ1-1, with D unclear. This CDR3 contains 13 residues. From germline, CDR1 is LNHDA and CDR2 SQIVND (reference sequence). Trimming shortened V by 6 bases and J by 1 base, and 9 bases separated the two germline ends. The CDR3 region has the DNA TGTGCCAGTAGGGCAACACAGAACACTGAAGCTTTCTTT. The encoded protein is CASRATQNTEAFF.

The chain carries TRBV7-2 and TRBJ2-3; TRBD2 matches 9 bases. The CDR3 is made up of 18 amino acids. Unmatched junction bases numbered 13, after V lost 2 bases and J lost 4 bases. Germline V gene lookup returns CDR1 SGHTA and CDR2 FQGNSA. This chain's CDR3 is CASSLIASFGGRADTQYF. Here the CDR3 DNA reads TGTGCCAGCAGCTTAATAGCCTCCTTCGGCGGGAGGGCAGATACGCAGTATTTT.

V usage is TRBV6-4 and J usage is TRBJ2-6, with 9 bases identical to TRBD1. J gave up 4 bases and V 8 bases, and 3 bases lay outside the gene matches. Germline CDR1 and CDR2: MRHNA and SNTAGT. The CDR3 is 14 amino acids. The chain's CDR3 is CASGTGNGANVLTF. In DNA form, the CDR3 reads TGTGCCAGCGGGACAGGGAACGGGGCCAACGTCCTGACTTTC.

The chain uses TRBV18 and TRBJ1-2; D gene uncertain. Looked up from germline, CDR1 is KGHSH and CDR2 is LQKENI. Trimming stripped 4 bases from V and 4 bases from J, with 13 bases between. The CDR3 is 14 residues long. The DNA for the CDR3 is TGTGCCAGCTCACTCACCGAGTTAGCCTATGGCTACACCTTC. This translates into CASSLTELAYGYTF.

This clone has just a few counts. The rearrangement links TRBV18 to TRBJ1-4; 8 bases match TRBD1. The CDR3 length is 14 residues. CDR1 KGHSH and CDR2 LQKENI come from the germline V gene. The V segment lost 3 bases and the J segment 6 bases; nucleotides outside the gene matches: 3. CDR3 region: CASSPQDRDEKLFF. CDR3 in DNA: TGTGCCAGCTCACCTCAGGACAGGGATGAAAAACTGTTTTTT.

The chain has TRBV6-6 and TRBJ1-6, with TRBD1 matching 9 bases. The CDR3 has 16 residues. Germline V gene lookup returns CDR1 MNHNY and CDR2 SVGAGI (reference sequence). J was trimmed by 6 bases and V by 2 bases; bases with no gene match: 5. CDR3 sequence: CASSYTTGGGNSPLHF. The CDR3 DNA follows: TGTGCCAGCAGTTACACTACAGGGGGCGGTAATTCACCCCTCCACTTT.

The chain combines TRBV28 with TRBJ1-1, with D maybe TRBD1 (5 bases). CDR1 MDHEN and CDR2 SYDVKM come from the germline V gene. This CDR3 contains 15 residues. V lost 1 base, J lost 5 bases, and 14 bases lay in between. The CDR3 region is CASSLFGGGRTEAFF. The CDR3 coding sequence is TGTGCCAGCAGTTTATTTGGGGGGGGAAGGACTGAAGCTTTCTTT.

This clone was picked up a small number of times. This chain links TRBV6-1 with TRBJ2-2; no firm D call. Trimming removed 5 bases from V and 0 bases from J, with 10 bases in between. The length of the CDR3 is 15 residues. CDR1 is MNHNS, CDR2 SASEGT, per germline. CDR3 amino acids: CASSLLSPNTGELFF. The CDR3 DNA is TGTGCCAGCAGTTTACTTTCACCGAACACCGGGGAGCTGTTTTTT.

The chain recombines TRBV6-1 with TRBJ2-2; 9 bases match TRBD2. V lost 0 bases to trimming and J lost 5 bases; unmatched junction nucleotides: 16. CDR3 size: 20 residues. Germline-derived CDR1 and CDR2 are MNHNS and SASEGT. The CDR3 is CASSEAGFKTSGGGTGELFF. The CDR3 DNA reads as TGTGCCAGCAGTGAAGCGGGTTTCAAGACTAGCGGAGGGGGGACCGGGGAGCTGTTTTTT.

The chain combines TRBV18 with TRBJ2-1, with 10 bases lining up with TRBD2. With V trimmed by 6 bases and J by 2 bases, 7 bases remained unmatched. The CDR3 loop spans 16 amino acids. The germline gives CDR1 KGHSH, CDR2 LQKENI. Here the CDR3 reads CASSPEREGTYNEQFF. CDR3 nucleotides: TGTGCCAGCTCTCCAGAGCGGGAGGGGACCTACAATGAGCAGTTCTTC.

On this clone: Other DNA sequences from this sample encode an identical CDR3 as well. The V and J genes are TRBV6-5 and TRBJ2-2, with 9 bases matching TRBD2. With 5 bases clipped from V and 3 bases from J, the junction kept 4 bases outside the gene matches. CDR1 is MNHEY, CDR2 SVGAGI, per germline. The CDR3 contains 15 residues. The CDR3 nucleotides are TGTGCCAGCAGTATTAGCGGGAGTTACACCGGGGAGCTGTTTTTT. Protein sequence: CASSISGSYTGELFF.

The V gene is TRBV4-1, the J gene TRBJ2-2, with 9 nucleotides matching TRBD1. Losses at the gene ends were 3 bases for V and 6 bases for J; bases not matched to a gene: 11. The length of the CDR3 is 17 residues. Germline CDR1 is MGHRA and CDR2 is YSYEKL. The CDR3 loop is CASSHEAGTGISGELFF. Written as DNA, the CDR3 is TGCGCCAGCAGCCACGAGGCCGGGACAGGGATATCCGGGGAGCTGTTTTTT.